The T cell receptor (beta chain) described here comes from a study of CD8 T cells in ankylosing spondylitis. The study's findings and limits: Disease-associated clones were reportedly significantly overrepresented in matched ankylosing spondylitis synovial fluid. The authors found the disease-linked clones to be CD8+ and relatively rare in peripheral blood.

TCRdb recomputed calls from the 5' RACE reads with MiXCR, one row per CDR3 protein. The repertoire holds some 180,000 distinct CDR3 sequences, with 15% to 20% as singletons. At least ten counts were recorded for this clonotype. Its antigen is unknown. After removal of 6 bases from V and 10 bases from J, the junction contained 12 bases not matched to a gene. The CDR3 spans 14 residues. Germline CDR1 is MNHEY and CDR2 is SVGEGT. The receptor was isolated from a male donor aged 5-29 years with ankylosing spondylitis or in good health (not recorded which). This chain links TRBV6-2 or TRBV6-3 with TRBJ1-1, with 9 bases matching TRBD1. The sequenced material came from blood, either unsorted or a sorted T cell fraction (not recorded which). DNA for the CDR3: TGTGCCAGCAGCCGGACCGGGACAGGGTCAGGAGCTTTCTTT. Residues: CASSRTGTGSGAFF.